The 24 T cell receptor beta chains presented below share a single source sample, sequenced in a study of blood T cell repertoires in COVID-19. Assay: immunoSEQ multiplex PCR; the TCRdb copy retains only in-frame clones and omits some. The table includes about 130,000 clones, 55% to 75% detected once. The sample taken for sequencing was peripheral blood. These receptors originate from a woman in her 70s with acute or convalescent COVID-19.

CDR3 DNA: TGTGCCAGCAGCAGAAACAATGAGCAGTTCTTC. It translates to CASSRNNEQFF. V usage is TRBV28 and J usage is TRBJ2-1; D is unresolved. The V end lost 6 bases, the J end lost 5 bases, and 5 bases lay between the germline ends. From germline, CDR1 is MDHEN and CDR2 SYDVKM. The CDR3 has 11 amino acids.

The chain couples TRBV7-8 to TRBJ2-1; a possible D gene is TRBD1 (5 bases). The V end was cut by 2 bases, the J end by 2 bases, with 13 bases between. CDR3 length: 16 residues. The germline V gene encodes CDR1 SGHVS and CDR2 FQNEAQ. CDR3 nucleotides: TGTGCCAGCAGCTTACGTAGCAGGGCGGCCTACAATGAGCAGTTCTTC. Translation gives CASSLRSRAAYNEQFF.

This clone was counted a few times. The chain links TRBV11-2 to TRBJ2-2; D gene uncertain. The V gene's germline CDR1 is SGHAT and CDR2 FQNNGV. The V end was cut by 4 bases, the J end by 0 bases, with 12 bases between. This CDR3 has 16 residues. CDR3 bases: TGTGCCAGCAGCTCTATAGCCGCCCCGAACACCGGGGAGCTGTTTTTT. Encoded protein: CASSSIAAPNTGELFF.

V is TRBV6-5 and J is TRBJ1-5; D gene uncertain. Trimming cost V 7 bases and J 3 bases, with 13 bases left between them. CDR3 length: 14 residues. CDR1 and CDR2 (germline): MNHEY, SVGAGI. CDR3 nucleotides: TGTGCCAGCAAGTATTGGCAGAACAATCAGCCCCAGCATTTT. It specifies CASKYWQNNQPQHF.

The chain combines TRBV5-1 with TRBJ1-2, with 9 bases matching TRBD1. The V gene's germline CDR1 is SGHRS and CDR2 YFSETQ. The V and J ends lost 1 base and 5 bases, in that order; junction bases with no gene match: 6. The CDR3 contains 15 residues. The CDR3 DNA reads TGCGCCAGCAGCTTGTCCGGACAGGGGCCGTATGGCTACACCTTC. Encoded protein: CASSLSGQGPYGYTF.

This clone came up many times. This chain connects TRBV10-3 to TRBJ2-2, with 8 nucleotides matching TRBD2. The CDR3 runs to 14 residues. From germline, CDR1 is ENHRY and CDR2 SYGVKD. Trimming took 11 bases from V and 4 from J; bases not matched to a gene: 9. DNA for the CDR3: TGTGCCGTCTTTAGCGGGGTGGGCACCGGGGAGCTGTTTTTT. Residues: CAVFSGVGTGELFF.

This clone has only one observation. The chain couples TRBV5-1 to TRBJ2-5; TRBD2 matches 12 bases. V shed 0 bases and J 5 bases; nucleotides not matched to a gene: 5. CDR1 and CDR2 from the germline V gene are SGHRS and YFSETQ. This CDR3 is built from 16 residues. Written as DNA, the CDR3 is TGCGCCAGCAGCTTGGGACTAGCGGGAGCTGCCGAGACCCAGTACTTC. Translation: CASSLGLAGAAETQYF. The full variable domain, rest sourced from reference TRBV5-1 and TRBJ2-5, is KAGVTQTPRYLIKTRGQQVTLSCSPISGHRSVSWYQQTPGQGLQFLFEYFSETQRNKGNFPGRFSGRQFSNSRSEMNVSTLELGDSALYLCASSLGLAGAAETQYFGPGTRLLVL.

A single count supports this clone. The rearrangement joins TRBV6-2 or TRBV6-3 to TRBJ2-2; TRBD2 matches at 10 bases. Germline V CDR1 and CDR2: MNHEY, SVGEGT. Trimming at V came to 4 bases and at J to 5 bases, leaving 19 bases not matched to a gene. The CDR3 consists of 20 residues. CDR3 DNA sequence: TGTGCCAGCAGTTCCCCGTCAGGGACTAGCGCCAGAGGGAATACCGGGGAGCTGTTTTTT. Its protein is CASSSPSGTSARGNTGELFF.

The chain carries TRBV5-4 and TRBJ2-5, with 9 bases fitting TRBD2. J was trimmed by 1 base and V by 4 bases; bases with no gene match: 5. This CDR3 comprises 15 residues. Germline V gene data show CDR1 as SGHNT and CDR2 as YYREEE (reference sequence). Here the CDR3 DNA reads TGTGCCAGCAGCCCTAGCGGGATGGGCCAAGAGACCCAGTACTTC. Residues: CASSPSGMGQETQYF. The full variable domain, rest sourced from reference TRBV5-4 and TRBJ2-5, is ETGVTQSPTHLIKTRGQQVTLRCSSQSGHNTVSWYQQALGQGPQFIFQYYREEENGRGNFPPRFSGLQFPNYSSELNVNALELDDSALYLCASSPSGMGQETQYFGPGTRLLVL.

The chain joins TRBV3-1 (or the pseudogene TRBV3-2) to TRBJ2-2; TRBD2 matches at 8 bases. The germline V gene encodes CDR1 LGHDT and CDR2 YNNKEL (reference sequence). V gave up 3 bases and J gave up 5 bases; unmatched junction bases: 5. CDR3 size: 15 residues. The CDR3 is CASSQGSGVTGELFF. The DNA for the CDR3 is TGTGCCAGCAGCCAGGGTAGCGGGGTTACCGGGGAGCTGTTTTTT.

The CDR3 nucleotides are TGTGCCAGTAGTATAGATGAATCCACAGGTACGGGTTCCACAGATACGCAGTATTTT. Protein: CASSIDESTGTGSTDTQYF. J is TRBJ2-3 and V is TRBV19, with D possibly being TRBD1 (5 bases). V was trimmed by 0 bases and J by 2 bases, leaving 21 bases between them. From germline, CDR1 is LNHDA and CDR2 SQIVND (reference sequence). This CDR3 has 19 amino acids.

The chain employs TRBV5-1 and TRBJ2-5, with 9 bases that match TRBD1. V lost 5 bases, J lost 1 base, and 6 bases stayed unmatched. CDR1 is SGHRS and CDR2 is YFSETQ in the germline V gene. CDR3 length equals 15 residues. CDR3 sequence: CASRWTGEGQETQYF. The CDR3 nucleotides read TGCGCCAGCAGATGGACAGGGGAGGGCCAAGAGACCCAGTACTTC.

In this sample, this clone turned up a few times. The J gene is TRBJ2-7, the V gene TRBV19; 9 nucleotides agree with TRBD2. This CDR3 contains 16 residues. Germline values: CDR1 LNHDA, CDR2 SQIVND (reference sequence). The trim removed 2 bases at V and 2 bases at J, leaving 7 bases unmatched. Here the CDR3 DNA reads TGTGCCAGTAGTATACCTAGCGGGACTTTAACCTACGAGCAGTACTTC. Residues: CASSIPSGTLTYEQYF.

The chain uses TRBV6-5 and TRBJ1-1; D might be TRBD1 (6 bases). The CDR3 has 14 amino acids. V lost 5 bases and J 2 bases, leaving 12 bases between the germline ends. CDR1 is MNHEY and CDR2 is SVGAGI in the germline V gene. CDR3 nucleotides: TGTGCCAGCAGTACAGGGTTTTCTAACACTGAAGCTTTCTTT. This translates into CASSTGFSNTEAFF.

V is TRBV7-9 and J is TRBJ1-1; D is uncertain. The V end lost 1 base, the J end lost 0 bases, and 9 bases lay between the germline ends. This CDR3 has 15 residues. Germline V gene sequence: CDR1 SEHNR, CDR2 FQNEAQ (reference sequence). The CDR3 region is CASSLEGGMNTEAFF. The CDR3 nucleotides are TGTGCCAGCAGCTTAGAGGGAGGGATGAACACTGAAGCTTTCTTT.

This chain joins TRBV30 and TRBJ1-3, with 8 bases lining up with TRBD1. The CDR3 is 14 residues long. With 5 bases clipped from V and 2 bases from J, the junction kept 5 bases outside the gene matches. Germline values: CDR1 GTSNPN, CDR2 SVGIG (reference sequence). The CDR3 region has the DNA TGTGCCTGGGCGACAGGGGCCACTGGAAACACCATATATTTT. Amino acid sequence: CAWATGATGNTIYF.

This clone was seen only once. The chain combines TRBV6-5 with TRBJ1-6; 7 bases line up with TRBD1. V dropped 6 bases and J dropped 6; count of bases not matched to a gene: 5. The CDR3 consists of 14 residues. Germline CDR1 and CDR2: MNHEY and SVGAGI. DNA of the CDR3: TGTGCCAGCAGCTCCCGGGACAGTAATTCACCCCTCCACTTT. Translating gives CASSSRDSNSPLHF.

This rearrangement joins TRBV7-9 to TRBJ2-5, with TRBD2 identical over 8 bases. This CDR3 contains 14 residues. Germline loops: CDR1 SEHNR, CDR2 FQNEAQ (reference sequence). V lost 5 bases and J lost 5; bases outside the gene matches: 7. The CDR3 is CASSRLAGGETQYF. In DNA form, the CDR3 reads TGTGCCAGCAGCCGTCTTGCGGGAGGTGAGACCCAGTACTTC.

This clone was detected a few times. This CDR3 is CASIRGLGEKLFF. In DNA, the CDR3 is TGCGCCAGCATCAGGGGGCTCGGGGAAAAACTGTTTTTT. The V call is TRBV10-2, the J call TRBJ1-4; 8 nucleotides match TRBD1. Germline CDR1 reads WSHSY; CDR2 reads SAAADI. CDR3 length: 13 residues. Trimming took 7 bases from V and 8 from J; bases not matched to a gene: 6.

Many counts were recorded for this clone. The chain has TRBV5-1 and TRBJ1-1, with TRBD1 matching over 7 bases. Germline CDR1 and CDR2: SGHRS and YFSETQ. With 5 bases clipped from V and 6 bases from J, the junction kept 7 bases outside the gene matches. The CDR3 extends over 13 amino acids. The CDR3 DNA follows: TGCGCCAGCAGTCAAACCAGGGGGTCTGAAGCTTTCTTT. The encoded protein is CASSQTRGSEAFF.

The chain carries TRBV19 and TRBJ1-6; 7 bases agree with TRBD1. In germline, CDR1 is LNHDA, CDR2 SQIVND (reference sequence). Trimming at V came to 6 bases and at J to 6 bases, leaving 2 bases not matched to a gene. CDR3 length equals 13 residues. CDR3: CASRDRFNSPLHF. The DNA for the CDR3 is TGTGCCAGTAGGGACAGGTTTAATTCACCCCTCCACTTT.

The rearrangement joins TRBV3-1 (or the pseudogene TRBV3-2) to TRBJ1-1; possibly TRBD1 for D (5 bases). This CDR3 is 16 amino acids long. With 6 bases removed from V and 1 base from J, the gap between germline ends came to 18 bases. Per the germline V gene, CDR1 is LGHDT and CDR2 is YNNKEL (reference sequence). Here the CDR3 DNA reads TGTGCCAGCAGTCACAAGAGCGGGGCGACGAACACTGAAGCTTTCTTT. This translates into CASSHKSGATNTEAFF.

The chain employs TRBV12-3 or TRBV12-4 and TRBJ2-2; D unclear. The CDR3 runs 12 residues. Deletions cut 3 bases from V and 5 bases from J, with 4 bases between. The CDR3 region has the DNA TGTGCCAGCAGTTTCCGGACCGGGGAGCTGTTTTTT. Its protein is CASSFRTGELFF.

In this sample, this clone turned up many times. This chain uses TRBV9 with TRBJ2-7; D might be TRBD1 (6 bases). In germline, CDR1 is SGDLS, CDR2 YYNGEE. Trimming left V 0 bases short and J 3 bases short, with 10 bases between. This CDR3 has 14 amino acids. The DNA for the CDR3 is TGTGCCAGCAGCGTAGGTCAGGGGCACTACGAGCAGTACTTC. It yields the protein CASSVGQGHYEQYF.